This T cell receptor beta chain derives from a study of shared clonotypes between healthy human individuals. Findings of the study overall: Researchers sampled only blood; tissue repertoires likely differ.

CDR3 size: 17 residues. Germline-derived CDR1 and CDR2 are MDHEN and SYDVKM. Trimming took 4 bases from V and 4 from J, leaving 22 bases between them. This clone was detected only once. Its antigen is undetermined. TCRdb keeps only in-frame clones here, not all; method: immunoSEQ multiplex PCR. The profile shows some 1 million clones, approximately 76% of them singletons. The sequencing sample was made of memory CD4+ T cells sorted from blood. Subset given: CD45RA-negative fraction. This chain joins TRBV28 and TRBJ1-2; the D gene is possibly TRBD1 (5 bases). The sequence derives from a man younger than 35 in good health. CDR3 loop: CASSSGPAELKIYGYTF. CDR3 nucleotide sequence: TGTGCCAGCAGTTCGGGACCTGCTGAGCTAAAGATCTATGGCTACACCTTC.